Below are 22 T cell receptor beta chains sequenced from a single sample in a study of cytomegalovirus exposure and HLA in healthy donors. The protocol was immunoSEQ multiplex PCR, while the TCRdb copy is restricted to in-frame clones and leaves out a portion. The data contain 60,000 to 80,000 clones, about 93% of them singletons. Sequencing was carried out using PBMCs. Receptor source: a woman between 18 and 29 years old in good health and CMV-seropositive.

A single count supports this clone. This chain uses TRBV11-1 with TRBJ2-3, with TRBD2 identical over 13 bases. The CDR3 extends over 15 amino acids. Germline trimming cut 5 bases from V and 4 bases from J; bases unmatched to any gene: 3. The germline V gene encodes CDR1 SGHAT and CDR2 FQDESV (reference sequence). The CDR3 loop reads CASSQGLAGADTQYF. In DNA, the CDR3 is TGTGCCAGCAGCCAAGGACTAGCGGGGGCAGATACGCAGTATTTT.

This chain connects TRBV18 to TRBJ1-1; D is ambiguous. The CDR3 is 17 amino acids. CDR1 is KGHSH and CDR2 is LQKENI in the germline V gene. Trimming stripped 1 base from V and 0 bases from J, with 15 bases between. CDR3 amino acids: CASSPLQVLGMNTEAFF. CDR3 DNA: TGTGCCAGCTCACCACTCCAGGTTTTGGGTATGAACACTGAAGCTTTCTTT.

The V and J genes are TRBV7-2 and TRBJ2-5, with TRBD1 as a possible D gene (5 bases). Germline lookup yields CDR1 SGHTA and CDR2 FQGNSA. The CDR3 has 13 amino acids. V was pared by 5 bases and J by 2 bases, with 9 bases between. CDR3 sequence (DNA): TGTGCCAGCAGCACCAGGGTTCAAGAGACCCAGTACTTC. Its translation is CASSTRVQETQYF.

The chain links TRBV4-1 to TRBJ2-7; 7 bases align to TRBD1. Germline V gene data show CDR1 as MGHRA and CDR2 as YSYEKL. The CDR3 is made up of 14 amino acids. Trimming took 2 bases from V and 2 from J; bases not matched to a gene: 3. DNA for the CDR3: TGCGCCAGCAGCCAAACAGGGGCCCCCTACGAGCAGTACTTC. Its translation: CASSQTGAPYEQYF.

V gene TRBV7-6 combines with J gene TRBJ2-5, with a tentative D call TRBD2 (5 bases). The CDR3 sequence is 16 residues long. The germline V and J ends were trimmed by 1 base and 1 base, with 13 bases remaining between them. Germline values: CDR1 SGHVS, CDR2 FNYEAQ. CDR3 residues: CASSLDTIAIQETQYF. The CDR3 DNA follows: TGTGCCAGCAGCTTAGACACCATAGCGATCCAAGAGACCCAGTACTTC.

This rearrangement joins TRBV2 to TRBJ1-2, with 7 bases identical to TRBD1. The CDR3 sequence is 13 residues long. V lost 8 bases and J lost 8; bases outside the gene matches: 11. Germline CDR1 is SNHLY and CDR2 is FYNNEI. The CDR3 bases are TGTGCCAGCTCCGACAGGGCGGGTGTGGGCTACACCTTC. Translating it yields CASSDRAGVGYTF.

This chain joins TRBV11-2 and TRBJ1-2; D gene uncertain. CDR1 and CDR2 from the germline V gene are SGHAT and FQNNGV. The CDR3 is made up of 12 amino acids. Trimming took off 4 bases at V and 8 bases at J, with 11 bases between the two ends. The CDR3 DNA sequence: TGTGCCAGCAGCTCCTCGAATCGGGGCTACACCTTC. It specifies CASSSSNRGYTF.

The chain couples TRBV30 to TRBJ2-2, with TRBD2 identical over 7 bases. CDR1 is GTSNPN, CDR2 SVGIG, per germline (reference sequence). V shed 0 bases, J shed 5 bases, and the junction held 9 bases outside the gene matches. This CDR3 region has 16 residues. The CDR3, as DNA: TGTGCCTGGAGTGTGGTGGGCGGGAGCAAGACCGGGGAGCTGTTTTTT. Its protein is CAWSVVGGSKTGELFF.

The chain joins TRBV5-1 to TRBJ2-7, with D possibly matching TRBD1 (6 bases). CDR1 is SGHRS, CDR2 YFSETQ, per germline. V was pared by 3 bases and J by 0 bases, with 10 bases between. The CDR3 totals 14 residues. CDR3: CASSWTESSYEQYF. As DNA, the CDR3 is TGCGCCAGCAGCTGGACAGAGAGCTCCTACGAGCAGTACTTC.

For the CDR3, the DNA is TGTGCCAGCAGCTTTACTAATAACAATGAGCAGTTCTTC. Protein product: CASSFTNNNEQFF. The chain recombines TRBV7-2 with TRBJ2-1; D not certain. Germline loops: CDR1 SGHTA, CDR2 FQGNSA. Trimming pared 3 bases from V and 5 bases from J, leaving 8 bases between. The CDR3 consists of 13 residues. Full variable domain (missing parts from reference TRBV7-2 and TRBJ2-1): GAGVSQSPSNKVTEKGKDVELRCDPISGHTALYWYRQSLGQGLEFLIYFQGNSAPDKSGLPSDRFSAERTGGSVSTLTIQRTQQEDSAVYLCASSFTNNNEQFFGPGTRLTVL.

V usage is TRBV6-5 and J usage is TRBJ2-2; tentatively, D is TRBD1 (6 bases). V lost 5 bases, J lost 4 bases, and 14 bases lay in between. Germline V CDR1 and CDR2: MNHEY, SVGAGI. CDR3 size: 15 residues. CDR3 in amino acids: CASSLDRSLTGELFF. The CDR3 DNA follows: TGTGCCAGCAGTCTAGACAGGAGCCTCACCGGGGAGCTGTTTTTT.

The chain has TRBV18 and TRBJ2-1; 9 bases match TRBD2. The CDR3 sequence is 15 residues long. V dropped 0 bases and J dropped 7; count of bases not matched to a gene: 4. The germline CDR1 and CDR2 sequences are KGHSH and LQKENI. The CDR3 loop reads CASSPPSGSLNEQFF. CDR3 DNA: TGTGCCAGCTCACCACCTAGCGGGAGTCTTAATGAGCAGTTCTTC.

CDR3 DNA sequence: TGTGCCAGCAGCTCCATCCGTGAGGACAGGGTCAATAGAAATTATGGCTACACCTTC. Its translation: CASSSIREDRVNRNYGYTF. The gene calls are TRBV11-2 and TRBJ1-2, with TRBD1 matching over 8 bases. This CDR3 contains 19 residues. Trimming at V came to 4 bases and at J to 5 bases, leaving 21 bases not matched to a gene. Germline CDR1 is SGHAT and CDR2 is FQNNGV.

This sequence joins TRBV11-2 and TRBJ2-2, with D possibly TRBD2 on 6 matching bases. Trimming removed 4 bases at V and 0 bases at J, with 21 bases between. Germline CDR1 is SGHAT and CDR2 is FQNNGV. The CDR3 totals 19 residues. CDR3 coding DNA: TGTGCCAGCAGCTCTGTGTCCGGACGGAGGGCCACGAACACCGGGGAGCTGTTTTTT. As protein: CASSSVSGRRATNTGELFF. The whole variable domain, filled in from reference TRBV11-2 and TRBJ2-2, reads EAGVAQSPRYKIIEKRQSVAFWCNPISGHATLYWYQQILGQGPKLLIQFQNNGVVDDSQLPKDRFSAERLKGVDSTLKIQPAKLEDSAVYLCASSSVSGRRATNTGELFFGEGSRLTVL.

The chain has TRBV7-9 and TRBJ1-2, with a tentative D call TRBD1 (5 bases). The CDR3 extends over 16 amino acids. CDR1 is SEHNR and CDR2 is FQNEAQ in the germline V gene (reference sequence). Trimming took 3 bases from V and 4 from J, leaving 18 bases between them. The DNA for the CDR3 is TGTGCCAGCAGCTTCAATGGACAAGGGAATTCCTATGGCTACACCTTC. Encoded protein: CASSFNGQGNSYGYTF.

The J gene is TRBJ2-1, the V gene TRBV5-6; D is possibly TRBD2 (5 bases). The CDR3 runs 15 residues. Germline V gene lookup returns CDR1 SGHDT and CDR2 YYEEEE. The V gene lost 0 bases and the J gene lost 0 bases, with 7 bases spanning the gap. The CDR3 nucleotides are TGTGCCAGCAGCTTGGTGGGGAGCTCCTACAATGAGCAGTTCTTC. Translating it yields CASSLVGSSYNEQFF.

This chain links TRBV6-1 with TRBJ1-6; a possible D gene is TRBD1 (5 bases). V lost 0 bases to trimming and J lost 9 bases, with 15 bases between them. The CDR3 is made up of 16 amino acids. Germline assignment: CDR1 MNHNS and CDR2 SASEGT. CDR3 loop: CASSEASTAALSPLHF. The CDR3 bases are TGTGCCAGCAGTGAAGCGTCGACAGCTGCTCTTTCACCCCTCCACTTT.

The V call is TRBV4-1, the J call TRBJ2-6, with a weak D call TRBD1 (6 bases). The V gene lost 2 bases and the J gene lost 2 bases, with 7 bases spanning the gap. Germline loops: CDR1 MGHRA, CDR2 YSYEKL. The CDR3 contains 15 residues. In DNA form, the CDR3 reads TGCGCCAGCAGCCAAACAGGGACTGGGGCCAACGTCCTGACTTTC. The encoded protein is CASSQTGTGANVLTF.

The chain recombines TRBV7-6 with TRBJ1-2, with TRBD1 identical over 10 bases. Germline V gene data show CDR1 as SGHVS and CDR2 as FNYEAQ. Trimming took 7 bases from V and 4 from J; bases not matched to a gene: 15. This CDR3 is 17 amino acids long. The CDR3 region is CASTLGPGTGDTYGYTF. CDR3 coding DNA: TGTGCCAGCACCCTAGGCCCCGGGACAGGGGATACCTATGGCTACACCTTC.

V usage is TRBV5-1 and J usage is TRBJ1-1; TRBD1 agrees at 7 bases. The CDR3 consists of 14 residues. Trimming cost V 4 bases and J 0 bases; bases outside gene matches: 3. Germline V gene lookup returns CDR1 SGHRS and CDR2 YFSETQ. CDR3 residues: CASSGDSLNTEAFF. The DNA of the CDR3 is TGCGCCAGCAGCGGGGACAGTTTGAACACTGAAGCTTTCTTT.

This clone was recorded only once. The chain is built from TRBV18 and TRBJ1-3; D is possibly TRBD1 (5 bases). The CDR3 runs 15 residues. In germline, CDR1 is KGHSH, CDR2 LQKENI. V shed 5 bases and J shed 0 bases, with 11 bases lying between them. For the CDR3, the DNA is TGTGCCAGCTCAACTGGGGGGAGCTCTGGAAACACCATATATTTT. Its translation: CASSTGGSSGNTIYF.

This rearrangement joins TRBV2 to TRBJ2-7; tentative D call: TRBD2 (5 bases). CDR1 and CDR2 (germline): SNHLY, FYNNEI. The length of the CDR3 is 13 residues. V was shortened by 4 bases and J by 3 bases, with 10 bases between the two germline ends. CDR3 sequence (DNA): TGTGCCAGCAGTGTGGAGGTAAACTACGAGCAGTACTTC. Its translation: CASSVEVNYEQYF.